Listed below are T cell receptor beta chains from one sample, sequenced in a study of blood T cell repertoires in COVID-19. TCRdb's copy holds only in-frame clones and misses some; the assay was immunoSEQ multiplex PCR. The table has about 200,000 clones, 85% seen once; the top ten hold about 17%. The specimen was PBMCs or T cells enriched from blood (not recorded which). The receptors stem from a man aged 40-49 years who had recovered from COVID-19. CDR3s include the opening cysteine and the closing phenylalanine or tryptophan. Fields, in order: CDR3 protein, CDR3 length, V gene, J gene.

CASSPGLAGLPSYNEQFF	18	TRBV13	TRBJ2-1
CASSSTSGRAFPDTQYF	17	TRBV27	TRBJ2-3
CASSIVVLAGVIRNTGELFF	20	TRBV19	TRBJ2-2
CASSILWGDSNQPQHF	16	TRBV19	TRBJ1-5
CASSYSGTSGIYNEQFF	17	TRBV6-2/TRBV6-3	TRBJ2-1
CASSRDNRAAQPQHF	15	TRBV3-1/TRBV3-2	TRBJ1-5
CASSPLTGGIAEAFF	15	TRBV11-1	TRBJ1-1
CASSAGTAYGYTF	13	TRBV25-1	TRBJ1-2
CASSQAAGGPLRSDTQYF	18	TRBV14	TRBJ2-3
CATSASGRGMNTEAFF	16	TRBV24-1	TRBJ1-1
CATRGLAASSTDTQYF	16	TRBV2	TRBJ2-3
CASSLEAGATYEQYF	15	TRBV5-1	TRBJ2-7
CASSQAVVTGLNTDTQYF	18	TRBV4-3	TRBJ2-3
CAISDIDSYSGNTIYF	16	TRBV10-3	TRBJ1-3
CASSLSRGTGELFF	14	TRBV11-2	TRBJ2-2
CASSQENRYEQYF	13	TRBV3-1/TRBV3-2	TRBJ2-7
CAISDGDRGLGQPQHF	16	TRBV10-3	TRBJ1-5
CASSPWGGQGSPLHF	15	TRBV18	TRBJ1-6
CASSQEGQISTDTQYF	16	TRBV4-2	TRBJ2-3
CASSSNRGGSIRDTEAFF	18	TRBV5-1	TRBJ1-1
CSAAEGVEQYF	11	TRBV20-1	TRBJ2-7
CASSLDPGGLETQYF	15	TRBV11-2	TRBJ2-5
CASSPRPGDRNTQYF	15	TRBV9	TRBJ2-3
CASTGRDRAHEQYF	14	TRBV28	TRBJ2-7
CASSLAGPGQGEQYF	15	TRBV19	TRBJ2-7
CSGRTTSGSLF	11	TRBV29-1	TRBJ2-1
CASSVQPGQGAYNEQFF	17	TRBV9	TRBJ2-1
CSAGDQHGSTQYF	13	TRBV29-1	TRBJ2-3
CASSIAPYWGGASYEQYF	18	TRBV19	TRBJ2-7
CASSFDSNNYGYTF	14	TRBV5-1	TRBJ1-2
CSAPLASEQYF	11	TRBV20-1	TRBJ2-7
CAISDGAVEAFF	12	TRBV10-3	TRBJ1-1
CASSFPGLATDTQYF	15	TRBV11-2	TRBJ2-3
CASSYLGASNTEAFF	15	TRBV6-5	TRBJ1-1
CASSHRPGQGETQYF	15	TRBV28	TRBJ2-5
CASSRRQETEAFF	13	TRBV19	TRBJ1-1
CASSPSGTGEEAFF	14	TRBV4-2	TRBJ1-1
CASRTGSDTQYF	12	TRBV27	TRBJ2-3
CAISDFRASNSNEQFF	16	TRBV10-3	TRBJ2-1
CAISEGRQGHQPQHF	15	TRBV10-3	TRBJ1-5
CASSRTGSSYNEQFF	15	TRBV7-2	TRBJ2-1
CASTTSGRGYTGELFF	16	TRBV14	TRBJ2-2